This T cell receptor beta chain was obtained from a study of CD8 T cells in Susac syndrome. Points from the study as a whole: By the study's own acknowledgment, its TCR sequencing and HLA analysis included relatively few individuals.

Random hexamers were used to reverse transcribe roughly 0.45 to 1 ug of RNA. The amplification used immunoSEQ multiplex PCR on TCR beta CDR3; it spanned 54 Vbeta and 13 Jbeta. MiXCR, run by TCRdb on the immunoSEQ multiplex PCR reads, gives a single entry per CDR3 protein. Of 400,000 or so distinct CDR3 sequences in the sample, approximately 85% are singletons; the top ten hold 0.09% to 0.15%. From blood CD8+ and CD4+ T cells, TCR beta sequences were generated. Negative isolation yielded the CD8+ and CD4+ T cells, while FACS enriched the TEMRA cells. Comment on this clonotype: Its antigen is currently unknown.

The V gene end was trimmed by 3 bases and the J gene end by 2 bases; junction bases not matched to a gene: 13. The length of the CDR3 is 17 residues. Looked up from germline, CDR1 is MDHEN and CDR2 is SYDVKM. The chain carries TRBV28 and TRBJ2-7; 7 bases are shared with TRBD1. The clonotype comes from a human donor with multiple sclerosis. The sample was CD8+ T cells from PBMCs. DNA for the CDR3: TGTGCCAGCAGTTTTGGGGGCCCGACAGGGTTCGCCTACGAGCAGTACTTC. This translates into CASSFGGPTGFAYEQYF.